The 5 T cell receptor beta chains given below trace back to one sample, sequenced in a study of T cells in Graves' hyperthyroidism and ophthalmopathy. Amplification of TCR beta CDR3 regions used RNA as the template. First-round RT-PCR targeting the TCR CDR3 was performed with the HTBI primer set. From the multiplex PCR reads, TCRdb called clonotypes with MiXCR, one entry per CDR3 protein. The sample contains some 720,000 distinct CDR3 sequences, around 17% of which appear only once. The sample taken for sequencing was blood. The receptors were gathered from a man aged 18 to 30 with Graves' hyperthyroidism.

This clonotype showed up many times. The gene calls are TRBV30 and TRBJ2-5; D might be TRBD1 (6 bases). Looked up from germline, CDR1 is GTSNPN and CDR2 is SVGIG (reference sequence). With 2 bases removed from V and 6 bases from J, the gap between germline ends came to 16 bases. The CDR3 extends over 14 amino acids. CDR3 nucleotides: TGTGCCTGGAGTTTAAGGGGGAGTATGAAGACCCAGTACTTC. This codes for CAWSLRGSMKTQYF.

This clonotype was observed a few times. The chain carries TRBV24-1 and TRBJ2-3, with unresolved D. Trimming took 3 bases from V and 0 from J, leaving 18 bases between them. Germline-derived CDR1 and CDR2 are KGHDR and SFDVKD. The CDR3 runs to 18 residues. This CDR3 is CATSDGVSPETSTDTQYF. DNA for the CDR3: TGTGCCACCAGTGATGGGGTTTCGCCTGAAACTAGCACAGATACGCAGTATTTT.

The chain recombines TRBV7-6 with TRBJ2-1; D remains ambiguous. The ends were cut back, 5 bases at V and 1 base at J, with 12 bases in the middle. CDR1 SGHVS and CDR2 FNYEAQ come from the germline V gene. The CDR3 sequence is 15 residues long. CDR3 region: CASSPFIGSYNEQFF. CDR3 in DNA: TGTGCCAGCAGCCCCTTTATAGGATCCTACAATGAGCAGTTCTTC.

At least ten counts were recorded for this clonotype. V gene TRBV11-2 combines with J gene TRBJ2-3; D is ambiguous. Germline-derived CDR1 and CDR2 are SGHAT and FQNNGV. The V end lost 3 bases, the J end lost 0 bases, and 13 bases lay between the germline ends. The CDR3 spans 16 residues. CDR3 nucleotides: TGTGCCAGCAGCTTGCTCACTCCCTTTAGCACAGATACGCAGTATTTT. Translation: CASSLLTPFSTDTQYF.

This clonotype was found once. This CDR3 fails to terminate in the conserved phenylalanine or tryptophan, so it likely reflects a read error. This chain uses TRBV10-3 with TRBJ1-1; 11 positions agree with TRBD1. Trimming cost V 4 bases and J 6 bases; bases outside gene matches: 4. The CDR3 has 14 residues. The germline gives CDR1 ENHRY, CDR2 SYGVKD. CDR3: CAISGTGGNPEAFL. DNA of the CDR3: TGTGCCATCAGTGGGACAGGGGGCAATCCTGAAGCTTTCCTT.